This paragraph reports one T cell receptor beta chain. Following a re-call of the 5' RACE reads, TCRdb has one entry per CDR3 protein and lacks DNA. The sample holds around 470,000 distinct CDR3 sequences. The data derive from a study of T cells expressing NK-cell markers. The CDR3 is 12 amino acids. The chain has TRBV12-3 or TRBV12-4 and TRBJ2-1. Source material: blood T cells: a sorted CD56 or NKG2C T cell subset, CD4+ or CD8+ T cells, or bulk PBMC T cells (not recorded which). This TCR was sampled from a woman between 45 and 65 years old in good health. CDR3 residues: CASRGIDNEQFF.